This T cell receptor (beta chain) appears in the sequencing data of a study of shared clonotypes between healthy human individuals. Comments on this clone: Its target is not known.

The CDR3 contains 13 residues. Germline V CDR1 and CDR2: MDHEN, SYDVKM. Trimming took 5 bases from V and 6 from J, leaving 11 bases between them. Each sample came from a Caucasian adult donor living in Nashville, Tennessee. Study results and limitations: Unshared clonotypes carried lower generation probabilities than those common to all four donors.

Some clones are missing from TCRdb's copy, which holds only in-frame ones; the method was immunoSEQ multiplex PCR. The table has a few million clones, 85% to 95% seen once. Sequencing input: naive CD4+ T cells from PBMCs. The subset was: CD45RA+ positively selected. This TCR was recovered from a man aged 18 to 30 in good health. Some clones in this sample may be carry-over from other donors' samples. V usage is TRBV28 and J usage is TRBJ1-3; D gene unclear. The chain's CDR3 is CASSNGRENTIYF. CDR3 coding DNA: TGTGCCAGCAGTAACGGCCGTGAAAACACCATATATTTT.